The 24 T cell receptor beta chains listed next were all sequenced from one sample in a study of cytomegalovirus exposure and HLA in healthy donors. Primers for the PCR totalled 60 Vbeta and 13 Jbeta. Generated by immunoSEQ multiplex PCR, the TCRdb table keeps only in-frame clones and is missing some. This table has 60,000 to 100,000 clones, more than 60% appearing once. The sample taken for sequencing was PBMCs. These receptors came from a male donor in good health and CMV-seropositive.

The chain is built from TRBV7-6 and TRBJ2-5; 8 bases agree with TRBD1. Germline lookup yields CDR1 SGHVS and CDR2 FNYEAQ. With V trimmed by 1 base and J by 4 bases, 8 bases remained unmatched. The CDR3 runs to 16 residues. The CDR3: CASSLVGTGSGETQYF. DNA of the CDR3: TGTGCCAGCAGCTTAGTCGGGACAGGTTCGGGAGAGACCCAGTACTTC.

This chain joins TRBV11-2 and TRBJ1-2, with D maybe TRBD1 (5 bases). CDR1 and CDR2 (germline): SGHAT, FQNNGV. The CDR3 sequence is 14 residues long. V was clipped by 1 base and J by 13 bases, with 19 bases between them. CDR3 sequence (DNA): TGTGCCAGCAGCTTAGTGGCTCTGACAGTAAATCCCACCTTC. Amino acid sequence: CASSLVALTVNPTF.

CDR3 DNA: TGCGCCAGCAGCCCGATCCCCTCGACTAGCGGGGCCTCCTACGAGCAGTACTTC. Residues: CASSPIPSTSGASYEQYF. V gene TRBV10-2 combines with J gene TRBJ2-7; 11 bases align to TRBD2. The CDR3 covers 18 residues. Losses at the gene ends were 6 bases for V and 0 bases for J; bases not matched to a gene: 13. CDR1 and CDR2 from the germline V gene are WSHSY and SAAADI.

This chain joins TRBV7-3 and TRBJ2-2; 7 nucleotides agree with TRBD2. CDR3 length equals 17 residues. Trimming cost V 5 bases and J 7 bases; bases outside gene matches: 16. Germline V CDR1 and CDR2: SGHTA, FQGTGA. In nucleotides, the CDR3 is TGTGCCAGCAGCGAAAACGCCGGGACTACAGGAAACGGGGAGCTGTTTTTT. This gives the protein CASSENAGTTGNGELFF.

In this sample, this clone turned up a few times. The gene calls are TRBV5-8 and TRBJ1-1; 10 nucleotides agree with TRBD1. V trimming: 3 bases; J trimming: 5 bases; junction bases outside the gene matches: 4. Germline CDR1 and CDR2: SGHTS and YDEGEE. CDR3 length: 14 amino acids. The CDR3 sequence: CASSYRTGGTEAFF. As DNA, the CDR3 is TGTGCCAGCAGCTATCGGACAGGGGGAACTGAAGCTTTCTTT. Combining the CDR3 with reference TRBV5-8 and TRBJ1-1 gives the whole variable domain EAGVTQSPTHLIKTRGQQATLRCSPISGHTSVYWYQQALGLGLQFLLWYDEGEERNRGNFPPRFSGRQFPNYSSELNVNALELEDSALYLCASSYRTGGTEAFFGQGTRLTVV.

The chain couples TRBV19 to TRBJ2-1, with 10 bases lining up with TRBD2. In germline, CDR1 is LNHDA, CDR2 SQIVND (reference sequence). CDR3 size: 17 residues. After removal of 3 bases from V and 8 bases from J, the junction contained 13 bases not matched to a gene. In DNA, the CDR3 is TGTGCCAGTAGTATTGGTTTAGCGGGGGGTTACCTGCATGAGCAGTTCTTC. This translates into CASSIGLAGGYLHEQFF.

V gene TRBV5-5 combines with J gene TRBJ2-1; 12 bases line up with TRBD2. The CDR3 has 17 amino acids. V gave up 3 bases and J gave up 8 bases; unmatched junction bases: 12. Germline assignment: CDR1 SGHKS and CDR2 YYEKEE (reference sequence). The CDR3 DNA follows: TGTGCCAGCAGCTCAACCTCTAGCGGGGGGGCGGTGGATGAGCAGTTCTTC. Protein sequence: CASSSTSSGGAVDEQFF. Full variable domain (missing parts from reference TRBV5-5 and TRBJ2-1): DAGVTQSPTHLIKTRGQQVTLRCSPISGHKSVSWYQQVLGQGPQFIFQYYEKEERGRGNFPDRFSARQFPNYSSELNVNALLLGDSALYLCASSSTSSGGAVDEQFFGPGTRLTVL.

The chain couples TRBV7-2 to TRBJ2-1; TRBD2 aligns across 7 bases. The CDR3 length is 14 residues. The V gene's germline CDR1 is SGHTA and CDR2 FQGNSA. V lost 1 base to trimming and J lost 5 bases; unmatched junction nucleotides: 2. This CDR3 reads CASSLVGGDNEQFF. The CDR3 region has the DNA TGTGCCAGCAGCTTAGTGGGAGGGGACAATGAGCAGTTCTTC.

This clone appeared a few times. This chain uses TRBV28 with TRBJ2-1, with 8 bases identical to TRBD2. V was pared by 2 bases and J by 8 bases, with 8 bases of the junction left unmatched. CDR3 length: 15 residues. Per the germline V gene, CDR1 is MDHEN and CDR2 is SYDVKM. This CDR3 is CASSLRGRNLHEQFF. The CDR3 region has the DNA TGTGCCAGCAGTTTACGCGGGAGGAATCTCCATGAGCAGTTCTTC. The full variable domain, in which reference TRBV28 and TRBJ2-1 provide the parts outside the CDR3, is DVKVTQSSRYLVKRTGEKVFLECVQDMDHENMFWYRQDPGLGLRLIYFSYDVKMKEKGDIPEGYSVSREKKERFSLILESASTNQTSMYLCASSLRGRNLHEQFFGPGTRLTVL.

In this sample, this clone turned up once. The rearrangement links TRBV2 to TRBJ2-7, with D possibly TRBD2 on 6 matching bases. From germline, CDR1 is SNHLY and CDR2 FYNNEI. Between the trimmed V and J ends, which lost 9 bases and 6 bases, there was a span of 24 bases. The CDR3 is 15 residues long. CDR3 loop: CASWRAWTAGTEQYF. As DNA, the CDR3 is TGTGCCAGTTGGAGGGCTTGGACGGCGGGAACCGAGCAGTACTTC. The full variable domain, its missing parts supplied by reference TRBV2 and TRBJ2-7, is EPEVTQTPSHQVTQMGQEVILRCVPISNHLYFYWYRQILGQKVEFLVSFYNNEISEKSEIFDDQFSVERPDGSNFTLKIRSTKLEDSAMYFCASWRAWTAGTEQYFGPGTRLTVT.

This clone was recorded a few times. This sequence joins TRBV28 and TRBJ2-5; the match to TRBD1 covers 8 bases. Germline assignment: CDR1 MDHEN and CDR2 SYDVKM. This CDR3 contains 15 residues. Germline trimming cut 7 bases from V and 3 bases from J; bases unmatched to any gene: 10. The CDR3 is CASTGDRPTEETQYF. The DNA for the CDR3 is TGTGCCAGCACCGGGGACAGGCCTACGGAAGAGACCCAGTACTTC.

The V gene is TRBV7-2, the J gene TRBJ1-1; maybe TRBD1 (5 bases). The V end lost 10 bases, the J end lost 0 bases, and 24 bases lay between the germline ends. Germline V gene lookup returns CDR1 SGHTA and CDR2 FQGNSA. The length of the CDR3 is 17 residues. CDR3: CANDLGGFEDMNTEAFF. DNA of the CDR3: TGTGCCAACGACTTGGGGGGTTTTGAGGATATGAACACTGAAGCTTTCTTT.

In this sample, this clone turned up a few times. CDR3: CASSSRTRNTEAFF. In DNA, the CDR3 is TGTGCCAGCAGCTCTCGAACACGTAACACTGAAGCTTTCTTT. The chain joins TRBV5-4 to TRBJ1-1, with D hard to call. V lost 3 bases and J lost 2, with 11 bases in between. Germline CDR1 reads SGHNT; CDR2 reads YYREEE (reference sequence). CDR3 length: 14 amino acids.

The rearrangement joins TRBV5-1 to TRBJ1-3; TRBD1 agrees at 11 bases. The J segment lost 0 bases and the V segment lost 4 bases, leaving 6 bases of the junction unmatched. The germline CDR1 and CDR2 sequences are SGHRS and YFSETQ. This CDR3 is built from 17 residues. The DNA of the CDR3 is TGCGCCAGCAGCCCTAGGACAGGGGGCAACTCTGGAAACACCATATATTTT. This sequence encodes CASSPRTGGNSGNTIYF. Combining the CDR3 with reference TRBV5-1 and TRBJ1-3 gives the whole variable domain KAGVTQTPRYLIKTRGQQVTLSCSPISGHRSVSWYQQTPGQGLQFLFEYFSETQRNKGNFPGRFSGRQFSNSRSEMNVSTLELGDSALYLCASSPRTGGNSGNTIYFGEGSWLTVV.

V is TRBV4-1 and J is TRBJ2-7; 7 nucleotides line up with TRBD1. V shed 4 bases and J 4 bases; nucleotides not matched to a gene: 7. Germline V lookup: CDR1 MGHRA, CDR2 YSYEKL. The CDR3 sequence is 14 residues long. The chain's CDR3 is CASSLRQGRYEQYF. In nucleotides, the CDR3 is TGCGCCAGCAGCCTCCGACAGGGTCGGTACGAGCAGTACTTC.

In its sample, this clone was seen a few times. J is TRBJ1-2 and V is TRBV19; D perhaps matches TRBD1 (5 bases). Germline CDR1 reads LNHDA; CDR2 reads SQIVND (reference sequence). The CDR3 runs 15 residues. The V gene lost 7 bases and the J gene lost 10 bases, with 25 bases spanning the gap. CDR3 residues: CASTPPPAGNSAYTF. CDR3 sequence (DNA): TGTGCCAGTACCCCTCCCCCGGCAGGGAACTCGGCCTACACCTTC.

V usage is TRBV6-5 and J usage is TRBJ1-1; D might be TRBD1 (5 bases). CDR1 and CDR2 from the germline V gene are MNHEY and SVGAGI. The V end lost 7 bases, the J end lost 5 bases, and 14 bases lay between the germline ends. The CDR3 consists of 13 residues. In DNA, the CDR3 is TGTGCCAGCACCGGAACGGGGGGGACTGAAGCTTTCTTT. Translated: CASTGTGGTEAFF.

This chain connects TRBV6-5 to TRBJ1-3; D not certain. Trimming shortened V by 5 bases and J by 3 bases, and 5 bases separated the two germline ends. The CDR3 totals 12 residues. CDR1 is MNHEY, CDR2 SVGAGI, per germline. CDR3 coding DNA: TGTGCCAGCAGTGAGGTTGGAAACACCATATATTTT. This sequence encodes CASSEVGNTIYF.

This clone qualifies as medium-sized. Mismatch with germline at one junction end may stem from a read error. The chain uses TRBV20-1 and TRBJ2-7; the D gene is possibly TRBD2 (6 bases). CDR3 length equals 11 residues. Germline V gene sequence: CDR1 DFQATT, CDR2 SNEGSKA (reference sequence). CDR3 sequence reads: CSATLLAGLNF. CDR3 sequence (DNA): TGCAGTGCTACCCTACTAGCCGGGCTAAACTTC.

The table lists this clone with a few counts. V usage is TRBV4-1 and J usage is TRBJ1-4; TRBD1 matches at 7 bases. CDR1 is MGHRA, CDR2 YSYEKL, per germline. CDR3 length: 16 amino acids. V lost 2 bases and J lost 3; bases outside the gene matches: 6. CDR3 loop: CASSQPRQGSNEKLFF. The CDR3 DNA is TGCGCCAGCAGCCAACCACGACAGGGCTCTAATGAAAAACTGTTTTTT.

This clone has just a few counts. The chain uses TRBV4-2 and TRBJ2-1, with 9 bases that match TRBD2. CDR3 size: 19 residues. The V gene end was trimmed by 2 bases and the J gene end by 6 bases; junction bases not matched to a gene: 17. Germline CDR1 is LGHNA and CDR2 is YNFKEQ. The CDR3 sequence: CASSQQTSPKRGVINEQFF. CDR3 bases: TGTGCCAGCAGCCAACAAACCTCGCCGAAGCGGGGGGTGATCAATGAGCAGTTCTTC.

To note about this clone: An end of the junction does not agree with germline; a read error may underlie this. The rearrangement uses TRBV29-1 and TRBJ2-1, with TRBD1 matching 10 bases. CDR3 length equals 15 residues. CDR1 is SQVTM, CDR2 ANQGSEA, per germline. CDR3 nucleotide sequence: TGCAGCGTCCACCTCGGGGGACAGGGGCCCTATGAAATGGTCTTC. Translating it yields CSVHLGGQGPYEMVF.

V gene TRBV5-1 combines with J gene TRBJ2-7, with TRBD1 matching over 7 bases. Germline V gene lookup returns CDR1 SGHRS and CDR2 YFSETQ. V lost 4 bases, J lost 6 bases, and 10 bases stayed unmatched. CDR3 size: 14 residues. In nucleotides, the CDR3 is TGCGCCAGCAGCCTACAGGACAGGCTCAGCGAGCAGTACTTC. It translates to CASSLQDRLSEQYF.

This clone has a single count. The rearrangement links TRBV27 to TRBJ1-2; 8 nucleotides agree with TRBD1. The CDR3 sequence is 14 residues long. V lost 5 bases to trimming and J lost 4 bases; unmatched junction nucleotides: 6. The germline V gene has CDR1 MNHEY and CDR2 SMNVEV (reference sequence). As DNA, the CDR3 is TGTGCCAGCAGTCTAGGGACAGGCAGCTATGGCTACACCTTC. This translates into CASSLGTGSYGYTF.